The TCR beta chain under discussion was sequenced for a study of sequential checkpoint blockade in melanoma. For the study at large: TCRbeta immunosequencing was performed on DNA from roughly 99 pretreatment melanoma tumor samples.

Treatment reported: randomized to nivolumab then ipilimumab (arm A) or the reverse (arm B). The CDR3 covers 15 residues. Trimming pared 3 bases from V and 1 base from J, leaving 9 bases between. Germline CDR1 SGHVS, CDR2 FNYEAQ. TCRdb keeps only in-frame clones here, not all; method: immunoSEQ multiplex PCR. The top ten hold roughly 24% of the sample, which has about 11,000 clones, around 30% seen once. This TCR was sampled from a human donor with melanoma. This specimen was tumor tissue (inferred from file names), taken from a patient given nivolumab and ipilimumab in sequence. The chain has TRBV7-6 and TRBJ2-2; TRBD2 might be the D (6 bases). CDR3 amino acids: CASSLEGQNTGELFF. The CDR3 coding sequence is TGTGCCAGCAGCTTGGAGGGCCAGAACACCGGGGAGCTGTTTTTT. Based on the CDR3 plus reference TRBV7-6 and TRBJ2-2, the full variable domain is GAGVSQSPRYKVTKRGQDVALRCDPISGHVSLYWYRQALGQGPEFLTYFNYEAQQDKSGLPNDRFSAERPEGSISTLTIQRTEQRDSAMYRCASSLEGQNTGELFFGEGSRLTVL.